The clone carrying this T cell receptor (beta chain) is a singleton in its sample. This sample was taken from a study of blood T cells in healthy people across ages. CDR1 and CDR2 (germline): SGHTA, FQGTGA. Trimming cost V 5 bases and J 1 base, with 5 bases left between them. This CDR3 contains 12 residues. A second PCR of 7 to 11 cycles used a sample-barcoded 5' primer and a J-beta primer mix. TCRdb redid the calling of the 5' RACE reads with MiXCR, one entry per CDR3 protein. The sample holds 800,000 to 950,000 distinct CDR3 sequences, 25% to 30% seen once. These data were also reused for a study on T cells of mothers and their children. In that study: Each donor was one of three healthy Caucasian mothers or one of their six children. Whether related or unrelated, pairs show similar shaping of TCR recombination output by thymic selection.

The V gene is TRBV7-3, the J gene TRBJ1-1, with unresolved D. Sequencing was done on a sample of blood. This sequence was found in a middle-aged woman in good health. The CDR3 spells CASSNPNTEAFF. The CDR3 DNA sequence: TGTGCCAGCAGCAATCCGAACACTGAAGCTTTCTTT.